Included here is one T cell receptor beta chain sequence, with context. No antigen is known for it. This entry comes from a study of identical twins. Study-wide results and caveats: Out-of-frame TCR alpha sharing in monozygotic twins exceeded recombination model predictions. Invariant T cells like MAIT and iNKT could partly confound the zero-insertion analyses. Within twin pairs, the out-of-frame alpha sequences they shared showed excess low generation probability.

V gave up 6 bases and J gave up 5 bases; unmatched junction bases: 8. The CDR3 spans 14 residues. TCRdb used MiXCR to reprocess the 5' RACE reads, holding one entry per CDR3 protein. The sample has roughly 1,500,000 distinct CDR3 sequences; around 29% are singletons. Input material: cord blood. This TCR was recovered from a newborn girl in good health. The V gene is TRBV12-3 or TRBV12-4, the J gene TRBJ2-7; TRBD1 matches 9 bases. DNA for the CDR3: TGTGCCAGCAGGAAAGGGGACAGGGCCGACGAGCAGTACTTC. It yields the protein CASRKGDRADEQYF.